This section outlines one T cell receptor beta chain sequence together with its context. At one of its ends the junction is not consistent with the germline gene, which may arise from a read error. These data originate in a study of blood T cell repertoires in COVID-19. Study processing details: The authors estimated nucleated cell counts from reference gene primer amplification. TCRdb's copy holds only in-frame clones and misses some; the assay was immunoSEQ multiplex PCR. V and J calls and clone size come straight from that table; D and trimming were deduced from the DNA. The profile shows some 230,000 clones, more than 85% of them singletons. Germline V gene lookup returns CDR1 SNHLY and CDR2 FYNNEI. The CDR3 runs 12 residues.

The clonotype originates from a woman between 45 and 65 years old with COVID-19, enrolled during active disease. V is TRBV2 and J is TRBJ2-1; D gene ambiguous. Sequencing was done on a sample of peripheral blood. The CDR3 reads CASREGQYEQFF. The CDR3 bases are TGTGCCAGCAGGGAAGGGCAATATGAGCAGTTCTTC.